Given below is one TCR beta chain in context. No antigen is known for it. The data derive from a study of cytomegalovirus exposure and HLA in healthy donors. Regarding the study as a whole: A link between a missense DCLRE1C variant and TCR beta V- and J-gene trimming emerged from a later analysis.

Primers: 60 Vbeta forward and 13 Jbeta reverse. TCRdb keeps only in-frame clones here, not all; method: immunoSEQ multiplex PCR. This table has 140,000 to 150,000 clones, 80% to 90% appearing once. With 4 bases clipped from V and 3 bases from J, the junction kept 13 bases outside the gene matches. The CDR3 spans 17 residues. Germline values: CDR1 SGHRS, CDR2 YFSETQ. Sequencing input: PBMCs. The sequence came from a boy between 2 and 10 years old in good health and CMV-seronegative. V and J are TRBV5-1 and TRBJ2-3; 8 bases are a match to TRBD2. Here the CDR3 reads CASSREGLLNPTDTQYF. DNA of the CDR3: TGCGCCAGCAGCCGGGAGGGCCTGTTGAACCCGACAGATACGCAGTATTTT.